This T cell receptor (beta chain) was sequenced in a study of radiotherapy plus CTLA-4 blockade in lung cancer. Study-wide context: Disease control was present in roughly 30% of patients, and objective responses in approximately 18%.

This clone showed up just a few times. Its antigen is undetermined. General study results and limits: Tumor-origin TCR clones grew in blood after radiotherapy plus ipilimumab.

After removal of 2 bases from V and 5 bases from J, the junction contained 4 bases not matched to a gene. Per the germline V gene, CDR1 is SGHDT and CDR2 is YYEEEE. The CDR3 extends over 14 amino acids. Clones were sequenced by immunoSEQ multiplex PCR, and TCRdb holds only the in-frame ones, with some missing. The table has about 46,000 clones, roughly 77% seen once. The gene calls are TRBV5-6 and TRBJ2-3, with TRBD2 identical over 8 bases. The material was peripheral blood, obtained from a patient treated with radiotherapy plus ipilimumab. The origin of this receptor is a human donor with non-small cell lung cancer who had a complete response to radiotherapy plus ipilimumab. CDR3 residues: CASSLGLARDTQYF. CDR3 nucleotides: TGTGCCAGCAGCTTAGGACTAGCAAGAGATACGCAGTATTTT.